The 19 T cell receptor beta chains below come from one sample, sequenced in a study of CXCR3-negative and CXCR3-positive naive CD8 T cells. Study outcomes and limitations: More hydrophobic TRB CDR3s occurred in CXCR3-positive than in CXCR3-negative naive cells.

Their specific antigens are unknown. Each TRB cDNA library was prepared by 5' RACE (with UMI labels). TCRdb reprocessed the 5' RACE reads and stores each CDR3 protein as one record, lacking DNA. This sample's table has about 63,000 distinct CDR3 sequences. The specimen was naive CXCR3+ CD8+ T cells from blood. Subset defined: CD45RO-CCR7+CD27+CD95- naive CD8+ T cells expressing CXCR3 (TNR3+). These receptors were taken from a human donor in good health. Some clones in this sample may be carry-over from other donors' samples.

V and J are TRBV6-5 and TRBJ2-2. The CDR3 runs 11 residues. Germline V gene sequence: CDR1 MNHEY, CDR2 SVGAGI. The CDR3 loop reads CASRGSGELFF.

The CDR3 loop reads CASSSHSYEQYF. The chain couples TRBV7-2 to TRBJ2-7. The CDR3 covers 12 residues. The germline V gene encodes CDR1 SGHTA and CDR2 FQGNSA.

This sequence joins TRBV29-1 and TRBJ2-3; TCRdb lists TRBD2, though no DNA is available to test this call. Germline V gene lookup returns CDR1 SQVTM and CDR2 ANQGSEA. This CDR3 has 15 residues. CDR3 sequence reads: CSVEALAGEVDTQYF.

The chain carries TRBV29-1 and TRBJ1-2; TCRdb gives TRBD1 as the D gene, but with no DNA this cannot be confirmed. The germline V gene encodes CDR1 SQVTM and CDR2 ANQGSEA. The CDR3 is made up of 14 amino acids. The CDR3 spells CSVEQQGRSAGYTF.

The genes are TRBV7-2 and TRBJ2-7. Germline CDR1 is SGHTA and CDR2 is FQGNSA. This CDR3 has 13 amino acids. The CDR3 reads CASSFPSSYEQYF.

The rearrangement joins TRBV6-5 to TRBJ2-5; TCRdb reports TRBD1, a call that lacks DNA to check it against. The CDR3 has 16 amino acids. Germline V gene lookup returns CDR1 MNHEY and CDR2 SVGAGI. The CDR3 reads CASSYSNRVVEETQYF.

The rearrangement uses TRBV6-4 and TRBJ2-3; TCRdb selects TRBD1, and the lack of DNA leaves this call unchecked. The CDR3 length is 15 residues. Germline-derived CDR1 and CDR2 are MRHNA and SNTAGT. The chain's CDR3 is CASSLLGTGTDTQYF.

This sequence joins TRBV29-1 and TRBJ1-1. The CDR3 has 11 amino acids. Germline assignment: CDR1 SQVTM and CDR2 ANQGSEA. The CDR3 loop is CSVEEGSEAFF.

This chain connects TRBV7-9 to TRBJ1-6; there is no DNA to check the TCRdb D call of TRBD1. The CDR3 has 12 amino acids. The germline V gene encodes CDR1 SEHNR and CDR2 FQNEAQ (reference sequence). CDR3 sequence reads: CASSSGGPPLHF.

The CDR3 is CASSHVAGGSSYEQYF. The gene calls are TRBV4-1 and TRBJ2-7; the D gene TCRdb calls, TRBD1, cannot be checked with no DNA. The CDR3 has 16 amino acids. Germline lookup yields CDR1 MGHRA and CDR2 YSYEKL.

The chain joins TRBV28 to TRBJ1-4. From germline, CDR1 is MDHEN and CDR2 SYDVKM. The CDR3 spans 12 residues. CDR3 residues: CASAEENEKLFF.

The chain couples TRBV27 to TRBJ2-7. Germline V gene lookup returns CDR1 MNHEY and CDR2 SMNVEV (reference sequence). The CDR3 totals 14 residues. The chain's CDR3 is CASSFSVGGYEQYF.

V is TRBV7-9 and J is TRBJ2-3; with no DNA, the TCRdb D assignment of TRBD1 cannot be verified. This CDR3 has 16 residues. Germline V gene sequence: CDR1 SEHNR, CDR2 FQNEAQ (reference sequence). The CDR3 loop reads CASSPGTGWLTDTQYF. Drawing the rest from reference TRBV7-9 and TRBJ2-3, the complete variable domain is DTGVSQNPRHKITKRGQNVTFRCDPISEHNRLYWYRQTLGQGPEFLTYFQNEAQLEKSRLLSDRFSAERPKGSFSTLEIQRTEQGDSAMYLCASSPGTGWLTDTQYFGPGTRLTVL.

V and J are TRBV6-2 or TRBV6-3 and TRBJ2-1. Germline V gene sequence: CDR1 MNHEY, CDR2 SVGEGT. This CDR3 comprises 14 residues. The CDR3 sequence: CASGPGGSYNEQFF.

CDR3 loop: CSVDYTNTEAFF. The chain joins TRBV29-1 to TRBJ1-1. Germline CDR1 SQVTM, CDR2 ANQGSEA. The length of the CDR3 is 12 residues.

The V call is TRBV10-3, the J call TRBJ2-3. CDR1 ENHRY and CDR2 SYGVKD come from the germline V gene. CDR3 length: 15 residues. The CDR3 protein is CAIRFAMETADTQYF.

The V gene is TRBV5-1, the J gene TRBJ1-1. The germline V gene encodes CDR1 SGHRS and CDR2 YFSETQ. This CDR3 comprises 14 residues. CDR3 in amino acids: CASSHLGVNTEAFF.

The chain's CDR3 is CASSYSAGPYEQYF. This rearrangement joins TRBV6-5 to TRBJ2-7. Germline V gene sequence: CDR1 MNHEY, CDR2 SVGAGI. The CDR3 loop spans 14 amino acids.

This chain connects TRBV20-1 to TRBJ2-1; TCRdb calls TRBD1, which cannot be checked without DNA. The CDR3 extends over 15 amino acids. CDR1 and CDR2 from the germline V gene are DFQATT and SNEGSKA (reference sequence). The CDR3 is CSAKVRDTIYNEQFF.